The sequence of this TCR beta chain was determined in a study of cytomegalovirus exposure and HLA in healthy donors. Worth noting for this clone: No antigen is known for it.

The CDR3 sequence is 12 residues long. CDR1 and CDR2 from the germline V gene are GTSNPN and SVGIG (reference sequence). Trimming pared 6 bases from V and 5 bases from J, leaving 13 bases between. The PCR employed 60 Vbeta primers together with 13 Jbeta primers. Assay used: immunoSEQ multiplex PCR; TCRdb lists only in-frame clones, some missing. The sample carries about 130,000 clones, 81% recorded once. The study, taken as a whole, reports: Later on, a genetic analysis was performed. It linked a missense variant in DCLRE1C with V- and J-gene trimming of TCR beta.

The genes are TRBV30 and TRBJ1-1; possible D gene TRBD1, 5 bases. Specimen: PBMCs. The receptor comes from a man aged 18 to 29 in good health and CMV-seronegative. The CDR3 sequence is CACSLGQTEAFF. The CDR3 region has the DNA TGTGCCTGTAGCTTGGGGCAGACTGAAGCTTTCTTT.